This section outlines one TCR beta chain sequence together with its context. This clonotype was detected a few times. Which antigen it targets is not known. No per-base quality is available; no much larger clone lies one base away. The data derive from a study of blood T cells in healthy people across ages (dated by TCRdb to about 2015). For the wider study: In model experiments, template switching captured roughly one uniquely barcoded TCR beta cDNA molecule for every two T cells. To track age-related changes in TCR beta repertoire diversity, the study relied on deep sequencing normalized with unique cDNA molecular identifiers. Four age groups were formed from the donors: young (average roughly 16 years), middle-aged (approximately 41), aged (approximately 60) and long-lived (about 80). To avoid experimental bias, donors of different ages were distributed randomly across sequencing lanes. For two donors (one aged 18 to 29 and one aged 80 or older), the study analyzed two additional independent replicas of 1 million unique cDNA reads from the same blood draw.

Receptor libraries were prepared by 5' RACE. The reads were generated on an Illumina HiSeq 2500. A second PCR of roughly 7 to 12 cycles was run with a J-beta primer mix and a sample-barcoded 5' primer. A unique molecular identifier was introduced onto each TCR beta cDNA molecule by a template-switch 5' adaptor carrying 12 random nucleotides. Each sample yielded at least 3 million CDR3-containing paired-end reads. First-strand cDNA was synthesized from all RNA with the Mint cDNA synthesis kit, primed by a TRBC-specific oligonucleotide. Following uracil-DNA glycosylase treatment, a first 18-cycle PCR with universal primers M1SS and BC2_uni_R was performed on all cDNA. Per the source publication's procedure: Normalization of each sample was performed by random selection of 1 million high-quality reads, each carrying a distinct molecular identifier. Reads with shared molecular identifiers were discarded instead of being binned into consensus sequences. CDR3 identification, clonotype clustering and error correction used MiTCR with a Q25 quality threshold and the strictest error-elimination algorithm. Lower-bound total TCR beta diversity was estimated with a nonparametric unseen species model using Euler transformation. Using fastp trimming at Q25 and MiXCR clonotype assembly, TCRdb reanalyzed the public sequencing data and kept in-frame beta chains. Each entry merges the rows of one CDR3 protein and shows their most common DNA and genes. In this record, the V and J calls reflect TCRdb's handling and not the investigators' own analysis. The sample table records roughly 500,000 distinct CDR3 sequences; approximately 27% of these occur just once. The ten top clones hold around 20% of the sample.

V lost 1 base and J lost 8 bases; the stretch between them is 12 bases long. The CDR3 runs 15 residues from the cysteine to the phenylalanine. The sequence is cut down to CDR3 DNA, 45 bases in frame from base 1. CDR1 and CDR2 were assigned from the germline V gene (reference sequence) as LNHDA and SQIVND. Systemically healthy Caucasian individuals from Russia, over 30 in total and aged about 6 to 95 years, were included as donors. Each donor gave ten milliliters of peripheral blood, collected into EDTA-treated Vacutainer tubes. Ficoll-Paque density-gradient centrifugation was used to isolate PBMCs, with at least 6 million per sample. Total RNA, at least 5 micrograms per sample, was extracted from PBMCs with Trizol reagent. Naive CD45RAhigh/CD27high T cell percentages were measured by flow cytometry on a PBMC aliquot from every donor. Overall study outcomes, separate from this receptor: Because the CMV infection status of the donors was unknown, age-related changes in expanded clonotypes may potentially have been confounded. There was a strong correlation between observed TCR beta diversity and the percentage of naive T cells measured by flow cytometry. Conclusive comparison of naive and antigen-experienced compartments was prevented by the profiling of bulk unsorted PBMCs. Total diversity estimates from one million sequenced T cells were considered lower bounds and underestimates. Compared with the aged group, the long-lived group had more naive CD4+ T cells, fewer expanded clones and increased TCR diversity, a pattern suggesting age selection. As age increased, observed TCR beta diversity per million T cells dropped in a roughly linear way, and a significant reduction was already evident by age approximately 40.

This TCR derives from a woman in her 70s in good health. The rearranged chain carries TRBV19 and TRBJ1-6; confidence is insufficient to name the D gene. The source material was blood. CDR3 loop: CASSIGAYSDSPLHF. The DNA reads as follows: TGTGCCAGTAGTATAGGGGCGTATAGTGATTCACCCCTCCACTTT. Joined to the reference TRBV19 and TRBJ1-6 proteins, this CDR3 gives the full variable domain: DGGITQSPKYLFRKEGQNVTLSCEQNLNHDAMYWYRQDPGQGLRLIYYSQIVNDFQKGDIAEGYSVSREKKESFPLTVTSAQKNPTAFYLCASSIGAYSDSPLHFGNGTRLTVT.